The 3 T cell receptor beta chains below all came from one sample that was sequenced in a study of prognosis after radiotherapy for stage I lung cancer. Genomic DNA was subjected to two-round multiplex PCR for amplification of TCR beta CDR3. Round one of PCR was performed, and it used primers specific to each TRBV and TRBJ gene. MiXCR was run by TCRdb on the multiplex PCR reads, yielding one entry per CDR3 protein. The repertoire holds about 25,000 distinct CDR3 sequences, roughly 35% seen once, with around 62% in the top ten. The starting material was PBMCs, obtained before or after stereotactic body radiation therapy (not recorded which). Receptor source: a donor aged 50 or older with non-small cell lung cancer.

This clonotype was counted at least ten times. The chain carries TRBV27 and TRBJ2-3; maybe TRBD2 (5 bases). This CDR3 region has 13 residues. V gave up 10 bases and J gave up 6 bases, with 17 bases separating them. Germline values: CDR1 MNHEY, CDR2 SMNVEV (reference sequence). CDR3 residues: CATRGRVDDTQYF. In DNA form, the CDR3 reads TGTGCCACCCGGGGTCGGGTAGATGATACGCAGTATTTT.

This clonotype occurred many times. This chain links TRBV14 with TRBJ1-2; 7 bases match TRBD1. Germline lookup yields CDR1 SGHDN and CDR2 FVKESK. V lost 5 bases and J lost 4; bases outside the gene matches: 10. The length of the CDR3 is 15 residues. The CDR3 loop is CASSSSGGGLYGYTF. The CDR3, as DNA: TGTGCCAGCAGCTCCTCGGGAGGGGGCCTCTATGGCTACACCTTC.

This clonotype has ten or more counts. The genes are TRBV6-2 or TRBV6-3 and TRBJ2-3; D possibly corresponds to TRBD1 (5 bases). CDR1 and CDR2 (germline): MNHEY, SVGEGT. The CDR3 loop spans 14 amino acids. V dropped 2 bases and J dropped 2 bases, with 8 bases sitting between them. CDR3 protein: CASSYIQATDTQYF. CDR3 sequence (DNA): TGTGCCAGCAGTTACATACAGGCCACAGATACGCAGTATTTT.